The present entry profiles one T cell receptor beta chain with its context. A much larger clone lies one base from this, so it may be a read error. The sample comes from a study of metastatic and nonmetastatic thyroid tumors. Using MiXCR, TCRdb re-called clones from the PCR reads. The data show some 69,000 clones, approximately 15% seen once. CDR1 and CDR2 from the germline V gene are PRHDT and FYEKMQ (reference sequence). J was trimmed by 1 base and V by 5 bases; bases with no gene match: 15. The CDR3 extends over 19 amino acids. Thyroid surgery had not been preceded by any treatment in any patient. The sequence was obtained from a male donor with papillary thyroid cancer or a benign thyroid nodule (not recorded which). Some clones in this sample may be carry-over from other donors' samples. The sequencing sample was made of blood. V is TRBV13 and J is TRBJ2-3; 10 nucleotides match TRBD2. The CDR3 spells CASSRGGLAGARGTDTQYF. The DNA of the CDR3 is TGTGCCAGCAGCCGGGGGGGGCTAGCGGGAGCTCGTGGCACAGATACGCAGTATTTT.